What follows are 7 T cell receptor beta chains derived from one specimen sequenced in a study of identifying expanded T cells in peripheral blood. Sequencing was performed with immunoSEQ multiplex PCR; in TCRdb, only in-frame clones are kept and a portion is missing. The repertoire includes 50,000 to 75,000 clones, around 83% of them detected once, and approximately 17% sits in the top ten. Sequenced material: blood. The receptor set was obtained from a person aged 18 to 69 in good health.

The chain carries TRBV7-3 and TRBJ1-1; 7 bases agree with TRBD1. V shed 5 bases, J shed 2 bases, and the junction held 2 bases outside the gene matches. The CDR3 is 13 amino acids. The germline V gene has CDR1 SGHTA and CDR2 FQGTGA. CDR3 amino acids: CASSRDRNTEAFF. As DNA, the CDR3 is TGTGCCAGCAGCCGGGACAGAAACACTGAAGCTTTCTTT.

The chain has TRBV5-1 and TRBJ2-1; no firm D call. Germline V gene sequence: CDR1 SGHRS, CDR2 YFSETQ. CDR3 size: 17 residues. The V and J ends lost 4 bases and 4 bases respectively, with 21 bases between them. The CDR3 region has the DNA TGCGCCAGCAGCCTCAAGGGCAGGCGAGATGTTTACAATGAGCAGTTCTTC. It specifies CASSLKGRRDVYNEQFF.

The chain combines TRBV5-1 with TRBJ2-2; 11 nucleotides agree with TRBD2. Germline V lookup: CDR1 SGHRS, CDR2 YFSETQ. With 3 bases clipped from V and 4 bases from J, the junction kept 5 bases outside the gene matches. This CDR3 has 16 amino acids. The CDR3, as DNA: TGCGCCAGCAGCTACCTAGCGGGGGGCGCCACCGGGGAGCTGTTTTTT. Its protein is CASSYLAGGATGELFF. Drawing the rest from reference TRBV5-1 and TRBJ2-2, the complete variable domain is KAGVTQTPRYLIKTRGQQVTLSCSPISGHRSVSWYQQTPGQGLQFLFEYFSETQRNKGNFPGRFSGRQFSNSRSEMNVSTLELGDSALYLCASSYLAGGATGELFFGEGSRLTVL.

The rearrangement links TRBV6-5 to TRBJ2-7; TRBD2 matches at 10 bases. This CDR3 has 15 amino acids. The trim removed 5 bases at V and 4 bases at J, leaving 8 bases unmatched. Looked up from germline, CDR1 is MNHEY and CDR2 is SVGAGI. The CDR3 region is CASSPLAGVGYEQYF. In DNA, the CDR3 is TGTGCCAGCAGTCCCCTAGCGGGAGTCGGGTACGAGCAGTACTTC.

The chain links TRBV5-5 to TRBJ1-3; TRBD1 is a possible D gene (5 bases). This CDR3 has 15 amino acids. The germline V gene has CDR1 SGHKS and CDR2 YYEKEE (reference sequence). The ends were cut back, 3 bases at V and 0 bases at J, with 10 bases in the middle. Written as DNA, the CDR3 is TGTGCCAGCAGCTCGACAGCCTTCTCTGGAAACACCATATATTTT. Residues: CASSSTAFSGNTIYF.

The chain recombines TRBV29-1 with TRBJ2-2; D perhaps matches TRBD1 (5 bases). CDR1 and CDR2 from the germline V gene are SQVTM and ANQGSEA. With 6 bases removed from V and 3 bases from J, the gap between germline ends came to 11 bases. The length of the CDR3 is 13 residues. CDR3 nucleotide sequence: TGCAGCGTGAAGCAGGGTTACACCGGGGAGCTGTTTTTT. Residues: CSVKQGYTGELFF.

This clone was recorded a few times. The chain combines TRBV19 with TRBJ1-3; D gene unclear. The germline V gene has CDR1 LNHDA and CDR2 SQIVND (reference sequence). The CDR3 is 15 amino acids. The ends were cut back, 6 bases at V and 1 base at J, with 13 bases in the middle. The CDR3 spells CASSLYWESGNTIYF. CDR3 DNA sequence: TGTGCCAGTAGCCTGTACTGGGAATCTGGAAACACCATATATTTT.